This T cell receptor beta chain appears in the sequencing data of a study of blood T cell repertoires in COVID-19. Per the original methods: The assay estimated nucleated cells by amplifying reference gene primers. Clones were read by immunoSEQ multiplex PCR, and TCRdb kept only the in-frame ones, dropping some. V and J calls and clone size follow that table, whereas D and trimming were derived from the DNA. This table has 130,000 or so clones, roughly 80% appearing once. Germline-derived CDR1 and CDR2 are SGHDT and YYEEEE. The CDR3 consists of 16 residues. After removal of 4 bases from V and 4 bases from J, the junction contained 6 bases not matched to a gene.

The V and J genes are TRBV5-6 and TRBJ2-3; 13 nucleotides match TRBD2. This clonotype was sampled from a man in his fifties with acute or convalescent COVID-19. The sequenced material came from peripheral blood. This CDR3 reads CASSITSGGAPDTQYF. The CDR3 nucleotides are TGTGCCAGCAGCATTACTAGCGGGGGGGCTCCAGATACGCAGTATTTT.